The 13 T cell receptor beta chains reported below all come from one sample, sequenced in a study of T cell repertoires in cytomegalovirus infection. TCRdb reprocessed the reads via MiXCR and lists one record per CDR3 protein. The sample includes about 740,000 distinct CDR3 sequences, less than 40% of them seen just once. The sequenced sample was PBMCs. The receptors derive from a human donor in good health (CMV status not recorded). Some clones in this sample may be carry-over from other donors' samples.

The CDR3 spells CASSLLGRGSTDTQYF. Here the CDR3 DNA reads TGCGCCAGCAGCTTGTTAGGGAGAGGGAGTACAGATACGCAGTATTTT. The chain couples TRBV5-1 to TRBJ2-3; TRBD2 is a possible D gene (5 bases). Looked up from germline, CDR1 is SGHRS and CDR2 is YFSETQ. Trimming removed 1 base from V and 3 bases from J, with 15 bases in between. This CDR3 has 16 residues.

The J gene is TRBJ2-3, the V gene TRBV19, with 7 bases matching TRBD1. This CDR3 comprises 17 residues. J was trimmed by 0 bases and V by 4 bases; bases with no gene match: 10. Germline CDR1 LNHDA, CDR2 SQIVND (reference sequence). Here the CDR3 reads CASSNRQGSPSTDTQYF. The CDR3 region has the DNA TGTGCCAGTAGTAATCGACAGGGTTCTCCTAGCACAGATACGCAGTATTTT.

V gene TRBV12-3 or TRBV12-4 combines with J gene TRBJ1-2; the D is unclear. The V end lost 2 bases, the J end lost 6 bases, and 7 bases lay between the germline ends. There are 12 residues in the CDR3. CDR3 nucleotide sequence: TGTGCCAGCAGTTTAATAGGGCATGGCTACACCTTC. Encoded protein: CASSLIGHGYTF.

The chain links TRBV10-3 to TRBJ1-1; D is uncertain. Trimming removed 3 bases from V and 5 bases from J, with 10 bases in between. This CDR3 spans 13 amino acids. Per germline, CDR1 ENHRY and CDR2 SYGVKD. This CDR3 reads CAISDGSATEAFF. In nucleotides, the CDR3 is TGTGCCATCAGTGATGGGTCGGCAACTGAAGCTTTCTTT.

This clonotype has only a few counts. The chain couples TRBV11-1 to TRBJ2-3; 12 positions match TRBD1. The V gene end was trimmed by 5 bases and the J gene end by 2 bases; junction bases not matched to a gene: 5. This CDR3 is 16 amino acids long. Germline V gives CDR1 SGHAT, CDR2 FQDESV (reference sequence). CDR3 nucleotides: TGTGCCAGCAGCCCCCGGGGACAGGGGGCCACAGATACGCAGTATTTT. This translates into CASSPRGQGATDTQYF.

In the case of this clonotype: A much larger clone differs by one base, so this may be a read error. The CDR3: CASSLGQGTNQPQHF. The CDR3 DNA reads as TGTGCCAGCAGTTTAGGGCAGGGGACCAATCAGCCCCAGCATTTT. V is TRBV12-3 or TRBV12-4 and J is TRBJ1-5, with a tentative D call TRBD1 (6 bases). CDR3 length: 15 residues. The ends were cut back, 1 base at V and 3 bases at J, with 10 bases in the middle.

This clonotype was seen many times. The chain links TRBV7-2 to TRBJ2-6; TRBD1 agrees at 7 bases. Germline V gives CDR1 SGHTA, CDR2 FQGNSA. Germline trimming cut 2 bases from V and 2 bases from J; bases unmatched to any gene: 6. There are 17 residues in the CDR3. Here the CDR3 DNA reads TGTGCCAGCAGCTTAAAGGGGGCCGACGCTGGGGCCAACGTCCTGACTTTC. Protein sequence: CASSLKGADAGANVLTF. The variable domain in full, completed from reference TRBV7-2 and TRBJ2-6, reads GAGVSQSPSNKVTEKGKDVELRCDPISGHTALYWYRQSLGQGLEFLIYFQGNSAPDKSGLPSDRFSAERTGGSVSTLTIQRTQQEDSAVYLCASSLKGADAGANVLTFGAGSRLTVL.

The rearrangement links TRBV6-5 to TRBJ2-2; D tentatively reads TRBD1 or TRBD2 (6 bases each). Germline CDR1 reads MNHEY; CDR2 reads SVGAGI. Trimming left V 1 base short and J 7 bases short, with 16 bases between. This CDR3 is built from 16 residues. In nucleotides, the CDR3 is TGTGCCAGCAGTTACTGGAGAGGGGGGCAGCTCGGGGAGCTGTTTTTT. Translation gives CASSYWRGGQLGELFF.

A word on this clonotype: Here the CDR3 omits its conserved ending phenylalanine or tryptophan, so a read error is the likely source. The DNA is omitted, as the CDR3 cannot be located on it reliably, and the CDR3 follows TCRdb's listing. This rearrangement joins TRBV11-2 to TRBJ2-3; no check of the table's D call, TRBD2, against the DNA was made. Per germline, CDR1 SGHAT and CDR2 FQNNGV. The length of the CDR3 is 17 amino acids, counting both ends. The CDR3 loop is CASRRLPGLAGVDTKYL.

The V call is TRBV11-2, the J call TRBJ1-4, with 9 bases lining up with TRBD1. The CDR3 sequence is 18 residues long. Trimming at V came to 3 bases and at J to 0 bases, leaving 8 bases not matched to a gene. Germline CDR1 reads SGHAT; CDR2 reads FQNNGV. The CDR3 bases are TGTGCCAGCAGCTTCGGGACAGGGTCCTTTTCAACTAATGAAAAACTGTTTTTT. It is translated as CASSFGTGSFSTNEKLFF.

About this clonotype: It may be a read error: a sequence one base away is much more abundant. This rearrangement joins TRBV28 to TRBJ1-1; 7 bases are shared with TRBD1. Per germline, CDR1 MDHEN and CDR2 SYDVKM. With 5 bases clipped from V and 1 base from J, the junction kept 4 bases outside the gene matches. The CDR3 consists of 14 residues. The CDR3 region has the DNA TGTGCCAGCAGTGCGGGACAGACGAACACTGAAGCTTTCTTT. Translation gives CASSAGQTNTEAFF.

At least ten counts were recorded for this clonotype. The rearrangement uses TRBV7-2 and TRBJ1-2, with 12 bases fitting TRBD1. The CDR3 has 17 residues. The germline gives CDR1 SGHTA, CDR2 FQGNSA. J gave up 3 bases and V 5 bases, and 10 bases lay outside the gene matches. CDR3 sequence reads: CASSPPGTGGYDYGYTF. CDR3 DNA: TGTGCCAGCAGCCCCCCGGGGACAGGGGGCTATGACTATGGCTACACCTTC.

The chain carries TRBV25-1 and TRBJ1-4; D is unresolved. Germline CDR1 MGHDK, CDR2 SYGVNS. Trimming left V 6 bases short and J 8 bases short, with 19 bases between. This CDR3 spans 15 amino acids. CDR3 region: CASRAGLRTFEKLFF. CDR3 in DNA: TGTGCCAGCAGGGCCGGATTACGGACTTTCGAAAAACTGTTTTTT.